Reported below is one T cell receptor (beta chain). Its matching antigen is unknown. This sample was taken from a study of pediatric ulcerative colitis. Whole-study results and caveats: A couple of patients' blood samples yielded substantially fewer templates. Blood-rectal clonal overlap within each person was significantly higher in ulcerative colitis patients than controls.

Samples were sequenced at Survey level, maximum 500,000 reads. This table comes from immunoSEQ multiplex PCR, and its TCRdb copy is limited to in-frame clones, with some not included. The data show roughly 37,000 clones, 75% to 90% seen once. Deletions cut 0 bases from V and 8 bases from J, with 19 bases between. The CDR3 runs to 16 residues. The germline gives CDR1 LGHNA, CDR2 YNFKEQ. The material sequenced was blood. This TCR derives from a girl aged 10-17 years with moderate ulcerative colitis. The rearrangement links TRBV4-2 to TRBJ1-2, with no clear D. CDR3 sequence: CASSQDALSRYGGYTF. The CDR3 DNA sequence: TGTGCCAGCAGCCAAGATGCGTTAAGCAGGTACGGCGGCTACACCTTC.